This T cell receptor beta chain was sequenced in a study of T cell repertoires in cytomegalovirus infection. Background on the study: Used in the study were CMV epitopes, some recently identified and HLA-C-restricted, others well-studied and HLA-B-restricted. Public TCR beta signature analysis indicated the presence of both CMV infection and matching HLA type. Study conclusions and caveats: Cumulative public TCR beta family frequency identified carriers of CMV plus the relevant HLA. CMV-specific HLA-C-restricted TCR beta clonotypes dominated the ex vivo response.

This clonotype has more than one count but fewer than ten. Antigen: not known. TCRdb processed the reads anew with MiXCR; each CDR3 protein has one entry. The sample records about 500,000 distinct CDR3 sequences, around 30% being singletons. Sequenced material: cultured PBMCs, taken from culture after CMV antigen stimulation. The receptor comes from a human donor in good health (CMV status not recorded). Some clones in this sample may be carry-over from other donors' samples.

In nucleotides, the CDR3 is TGTGCCAGCAGTTATCTCCCCGAGGGCGCAGATACGCAGTATTTT. Residues: CASSYLPEGADTQYF. V usage is TRBV12-3 or TRBV12-4 and J usage is TRBJ2-3; possibly TRBD2 for D (5 bases). CDR3 length equals 15 residues. Deletions cut 4 bases from V and 4 bases from J, with 15 bases between.